Here is one T cell receptor beta chain with its context. Its cognate antigen is unknown. Other DNA sequences within the sample encode an identical CDR3. Some clones are missing from TCRdb's copy, which holds only in-frame ones; the method was immunoSEQ multiplex PCR. Of 10,000 to 15,000 clones in the sample, over 65% were seen once. Germline V gives CDR1 MDHEN, CDR2 SYDVKM. V was pared by 7 bases and J by 11 bases, with 14 bases between. The CDR3 sequence is 11 residues long. Processing released intraepithelial and lamina propria lymphocytes from the graft tissue. These data originate in a study of graft-versus-host responses after intestinal transplantation. Study summary: All recipients were transplanted with multivisceral, liver-intestinal, or isolated intestinal grafts. The whole recipient group had anti-thymocyte globulin induction followed by tacrolimus and steroids for two to four years. Points from the study as a whole: Analysis identified GvH clones in recipient marrow, with some appearing first in ileum or blood. Some patients had graft-donor T cell macrochimerism. In their allografts, the ratios of graft-versus-host to host-versus-graft T cell clones were high.

The rearrangement links TRBV28 to TRBJ1-1, with D unresolved. This clonotype was obtained from a human patient who received an intestinal transplant, so some T cells may come from the graft donor. The sequencing used ileum tissue, collected 142 days after intestinal transplantation. CDR3 nucleotides: TGTGCCAGCAACTTCAACGGGGAGGCTTTCTTT. It encodes CASNFNGEAFF. The variable domain in full, completed from reference TRBV28 and TRBJ1-1, reads DVKVTQSSRYLVKRTGEKVFLECVQDMDHENMFWYRQDPGLGLRLIYFSYDVKMKEKGDIPEGYSVSREKKERFSLILESASTNQTSMYLCASNFNGEAFFGQGTRLTVV.